A single T cell receptor beta chain is shown here with its context. The data were obtained in a study of blood T cell repertoires in COVID-19. Study as a whole: COVID-19 samples from acute and convalescent phases originated in the United States, Italy and Spain.

Assay used: immunoSEQ multiplex PCR; TCRdb lists only in-frame clones, some missing. The profile shows 180,000 or so clones, about 88% of them singletons. The CDR3 runs to 13 residues. V dropped 2 bases and J dropped 0 bases, with 5 bases sitting between them. Sequencing input: peripheral blood. The rearrangement links TRBV12-3 or TRBV12-4 to TRBJ2-7; no clear D. This sequence was found in a woman aged 80 or older in a cohort sampled during active or convalescent COVID-19. The CDR3 spells CASSLSRSYEQYF. Written as DNA, the CDR3 is TGTGCCAGCAGTTTAAGCCGCTCCTACGAGCAGTACTTC.